This T cell receptor beta chain was identified in a study of CD8 T cells in Susac syndrome. The RNA input was about 0.45 to 1 ug, and it was reverse transcribed with random hexamers. The method of amplification for TCR beta CDR3 was immunoSEQ multiplex PCR, covering 54 Vbeta and 13 Jbeta. In TCRdb, the immunoSEQ multiplex PCR reads were re-called with MiXCR into one record per CDR3 protein. The repertoire holds 150,000 or so distinct CDR3 sequences, around 90% seen once, with around 0.08% in the top ten. Per the germline V gene, CDR1 is SGHRS and CDR2 is YFSETQ. V was clipped by 7 bases and J by 1 base, with 14 bases between them. This CDR3 has 15 residues. Through negative isolation, CD4+ and CD8+ T cells were obtained, while TEMRA cells were enriched using FACS.

Specimen: CD4+ T cells from PBMCs. V and J are TRBV5-1 and TRBJ2-2; D not certain. The receptor was derived from a human donor in good health. This chain's CDR3 is CASRVGQWNTGELFF. For the CDR3, the DNA is TGCGCCAGCCGAGTTGGGCAGTGGAACACCGGGGAGCTGTTTTTT.